This T cell receptor (beta chain) was observed in a study of T-cell memory formation after mild COVID-19. Study information: There were largely donor-specific TCR clusters.

With respect to this clonotype: The antigen remains undetermined.

TCR alpha and TCR beta cDNA libraries with sample barcodes and UMIs came from 5'RACE using constant-segment primers. TCRdb analysed the 5' RACE reads with MiXCR anew, one entry per CDR3 protein. The sample has a few hundred thousand distinct CDR3 sequences, 15% to 20% seen once; the top ten hold around 21%. Germline CDR1 reads DFQATT; CDR2 reads SNEGSKA (reference sequence). J gave up 6 bases and V 5 bases, and 7 bases lay outside the gene matches. The CDR3 length is 15 residues. Study conclusions and caveats: The study detected some responding clones in pre-infection memory, suggesting cross-reactive memory joined. Specificity for SARS-CoV-2 was not confirmed among the second-wave clones peaking on day 37.

The V and J genes are TRBV20-1 and TRBJ2-3; the match to TRBD2 covers 14 bases. The sample was PBMCs or a T cell subset sorted from them (not recorded which). This receptor was obtained from a man between 18 and 35 years old who had mild COVID-19 (a few samples of this study predate the infection). Cell type and time point are not known. Written as DNA, the CDR3 is TGCAGTGCTCTAGGGACTAGCGGGGGACTGGATACGCAGTATTTT. Translating gives CSALGTSGGLDTQYF.